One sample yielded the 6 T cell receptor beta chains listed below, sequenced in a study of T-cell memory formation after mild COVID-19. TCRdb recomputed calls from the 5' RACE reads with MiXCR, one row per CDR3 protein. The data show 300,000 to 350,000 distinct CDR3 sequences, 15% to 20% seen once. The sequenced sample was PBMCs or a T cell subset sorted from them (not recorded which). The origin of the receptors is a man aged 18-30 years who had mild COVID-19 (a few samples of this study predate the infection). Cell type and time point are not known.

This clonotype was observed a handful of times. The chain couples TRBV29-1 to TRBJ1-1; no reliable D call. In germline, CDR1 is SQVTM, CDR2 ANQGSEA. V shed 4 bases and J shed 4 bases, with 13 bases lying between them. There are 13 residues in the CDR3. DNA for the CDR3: TGCAGCGTTGGAGAGGTCTCGTCCACTGAAGCTTTCTTT. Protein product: CSVGEVSSTEAFF.

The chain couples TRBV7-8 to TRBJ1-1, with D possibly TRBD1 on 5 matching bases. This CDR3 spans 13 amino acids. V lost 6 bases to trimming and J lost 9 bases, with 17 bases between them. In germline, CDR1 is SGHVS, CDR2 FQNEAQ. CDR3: CASRPEGQTKAFF. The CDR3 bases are TGTGCCAGCAGACCTGAGGGGCAGACCAAAGCTTTCTTT.

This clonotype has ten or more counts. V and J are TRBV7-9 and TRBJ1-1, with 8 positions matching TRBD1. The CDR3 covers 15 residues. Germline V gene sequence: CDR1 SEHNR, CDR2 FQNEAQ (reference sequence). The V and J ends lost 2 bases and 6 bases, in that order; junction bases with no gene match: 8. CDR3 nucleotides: TGTGCCAGCAGCTTATACGCCGACAGGGGTGCTGAAGCTTTCTTT. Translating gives CASSLYADRGAEAFF.

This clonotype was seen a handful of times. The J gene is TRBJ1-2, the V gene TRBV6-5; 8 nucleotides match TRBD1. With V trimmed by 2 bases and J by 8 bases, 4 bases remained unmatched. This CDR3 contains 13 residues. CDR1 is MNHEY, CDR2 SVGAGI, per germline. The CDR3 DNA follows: TGTGCCAGCAGTTACGGCAGGGGGCACGGCTACACCTTC. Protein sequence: CASSYGRGHGYTF.

CDR3 protein: CASSSGTRENQPQHF. DNA of the CDR3: TGTGCCAGCAGCTCCGGGACAAGGGAGAATCAGCCCCAGCATTTT. J is TRBJ1-5 and V is TRBV7-2; maybe TRBD1 (6 bases). The CDR3 has 15 amino acids. CDR1 SGHTA and CDR2 FQGNSA come from the germline V gene. Trimming stripped 4 bases from V and 4 bases from J, with 14 bases between.

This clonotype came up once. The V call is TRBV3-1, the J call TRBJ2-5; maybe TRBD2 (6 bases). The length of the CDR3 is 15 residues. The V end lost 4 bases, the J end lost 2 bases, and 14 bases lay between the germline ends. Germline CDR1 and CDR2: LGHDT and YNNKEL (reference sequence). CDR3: CASSLGTLRQETQYF. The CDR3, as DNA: TGTGCCAGCAGCCTGGGGACTCTAAGGCAAGAGACCCAGTACTTC.